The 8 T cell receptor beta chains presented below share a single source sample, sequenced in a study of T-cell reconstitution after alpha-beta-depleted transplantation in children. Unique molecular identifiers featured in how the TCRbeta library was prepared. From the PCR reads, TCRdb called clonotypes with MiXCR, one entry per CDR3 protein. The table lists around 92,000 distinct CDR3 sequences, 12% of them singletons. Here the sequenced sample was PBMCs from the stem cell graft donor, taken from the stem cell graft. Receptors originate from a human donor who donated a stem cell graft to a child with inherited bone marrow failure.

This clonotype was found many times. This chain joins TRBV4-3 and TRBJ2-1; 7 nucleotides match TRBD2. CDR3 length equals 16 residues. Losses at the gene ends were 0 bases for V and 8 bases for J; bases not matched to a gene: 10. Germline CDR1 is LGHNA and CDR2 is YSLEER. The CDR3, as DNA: TGCGCCAGCAGCCAAGACGGACTAGACAGAGGCGATGAGCAGTTCTTC. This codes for CASSQDGLDRGDEQFF.

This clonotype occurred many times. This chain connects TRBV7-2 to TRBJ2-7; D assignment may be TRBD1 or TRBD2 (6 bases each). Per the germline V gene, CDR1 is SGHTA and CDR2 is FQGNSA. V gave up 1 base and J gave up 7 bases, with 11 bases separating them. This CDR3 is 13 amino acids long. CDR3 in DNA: TGTGCCAGCAGCTTAGTTGGGGGGCTTGAGCAGTACTTC. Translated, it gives CASSLVGGLEQYF.

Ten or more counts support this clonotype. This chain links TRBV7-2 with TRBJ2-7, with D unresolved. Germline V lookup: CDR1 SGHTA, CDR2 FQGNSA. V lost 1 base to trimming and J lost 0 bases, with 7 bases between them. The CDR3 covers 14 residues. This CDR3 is CASSLERISYEQYF. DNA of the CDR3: TGTGCCAGCAGCTTAGAACGGATCTCCTACGAGCAGTACTTC. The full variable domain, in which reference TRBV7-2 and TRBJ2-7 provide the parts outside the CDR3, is GAGVSQSPSNKVTEKGKDVELRCDPISGHTALYWYRQSLGQGLEFLIYFQGNSAPDKSGLPSDRFSAERTGGSVSTLTIQRTQQEDSAVYLCASSLERISYEQYFGPGTRLTVT.

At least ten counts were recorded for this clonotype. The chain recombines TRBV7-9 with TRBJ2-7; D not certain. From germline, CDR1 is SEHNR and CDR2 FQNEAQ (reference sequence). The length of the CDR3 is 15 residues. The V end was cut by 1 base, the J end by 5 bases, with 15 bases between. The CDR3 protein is CASSLDVGTWDEQYF. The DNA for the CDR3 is TGTGCCAGCAGCTTAGATGTCGGCACATGGGACGAGCAGTACTTC.

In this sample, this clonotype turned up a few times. CDR3 sequence reads: CATSRSRLAGENEQFF. The CDR3 DNA is TGTGCCACCAGCAGATCCCGGCTAGCGGGAGAAAATGAGCAGTTCTTC. The rearrangement links TRBV15 to TRBJ2-1; 10 nucleotides line up with TRBD2. This CDR3 has 16 residues. The germline V gene has CDR1 LNHNV and CDR2 YYDKDF (reference sequence). The trim removed 2 bases at V and 7 bases at J, leaving 8 bases unmatched.

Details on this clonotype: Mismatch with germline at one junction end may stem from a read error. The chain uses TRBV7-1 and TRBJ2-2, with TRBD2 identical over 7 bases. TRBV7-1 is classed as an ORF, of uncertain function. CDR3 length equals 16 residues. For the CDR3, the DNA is TGTGCCCGCAGCTCACACAGGACTAGAAACACCGGGGAGCTGTTTTTT. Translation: CARSSHRTRNTGELFF.

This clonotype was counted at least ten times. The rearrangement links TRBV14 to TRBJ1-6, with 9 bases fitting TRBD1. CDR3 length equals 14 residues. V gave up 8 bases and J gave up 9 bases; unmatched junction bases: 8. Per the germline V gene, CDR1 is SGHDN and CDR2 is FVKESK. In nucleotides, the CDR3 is TGTGCCAGCGGTGTGACAGGGGGTATTTCACCCCTCCACTTT. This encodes CASGVTGGISPLHF.

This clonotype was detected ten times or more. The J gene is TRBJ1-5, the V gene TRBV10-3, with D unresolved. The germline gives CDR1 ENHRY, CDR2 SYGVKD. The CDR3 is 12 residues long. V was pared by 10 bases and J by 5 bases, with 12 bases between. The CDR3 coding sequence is TGTGCCACCGGCCCTACTGATCAGCCCCAGCATTTT. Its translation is CATGPTDQPQHF.